This T cell receptor beta chain was identified in a study of blood T cell repertoires in COVID-19 (dated by TCRdb to between 2020 and 2021). Describing the broader study: Samples from collaborators originated in the United States, Italy and Spain and spanned both the acute and convalescent phases of COVID-19. The prospective study material was composed of cDNA or gDNA derived from T cells, B-cell-depleted T cells, or PBMCs. The dataset comprised deeply sampled blood TCRbeta repertoires from subjects exposed to, actively infected with, or recovered from COVID-19. Samples were obtained from the ongoing ImmuneRACE study (first 160 participants) and from 1,254 subjects provided by 6 global collaborators. Nearly every sample came with metadata listing a de-identified subject ID, COVID-19 status, age in years and sex. A freely available public database, intended as a resource for researchers studying the immune response to SARS-CoV-2, is where the repertoires were released. Where HLA class I and class II types were available, the types were taken from metadata supplied by the sample provider, not from assay-based typing.

As concerns this clone: The specificity of this receptor is unknown. No per-base quality is available; no much larger clone lies one base away.

TCRbeta CDR3 regions were amplified from genomic DNA using the immunoSEQ Assay, a bias-controlled multiplex PCR. Per the authors' processing: The number of nucleated cells in each sample was estimated by amplification of reference gene primers within the assay. To quantify the absolute abundance of each unique TCRbeta CDR3 rearrangement, sequence reads were collapsed and filtered. For each sample, productive Simpson clonality was calculated as the square root of Simpson's diversity index over productive rearrangements. This is the immuneACCESS table as TCRdb keeps it, with only in-frame sequences that have V and J called. A part of the clones is gone; compared with another copy, unresolved V genes explain less than half, and the rest is unexplained. The D gene and trimming were derived from the DNA, and the V and J assignments and clone size from that table. The sample includes around 160,000 clones, with around 81% observed a single time. In total, the top ten clones hold about 3% of the sample.

Broad study findings and their caveats: The amount of clinical and demographic metadata varied by source and participant and was provided uncurated.

Collaborating institutions collected whole blood in K2EDTA tubes following their own protocols. For TCRbeta analysis, collaborators shipped samples in one of three forms: frozen whole blood, isolated PBMCs, or DNA extracted from either of those sample types. The CDR3, cysteine through phenylalanine, is 14 amino acids long. Only the CDR3 DNA is retained, 42 bases long and in frame from the first base. CDR1 is given as MDHEN and CDR2 as SYDVKM, both from the germline V gene. At the junction V is shortened by 2 bases and J by 5 bases; bases outside the gene matches: 4. This chain is built from TRBV28 and TRBJ1-2; the junction holds 8 bases that match TRBD1. This sequence originates from a woman aged 40 to 49 with active or convalescent COVID-19. The sample consisted of peripheral blood. In nucleotide form, the sequence is TGTGCCAGCAGTTTAGCCCGGACAGGGTATGGCTACACCTTC. Translation gives CASSLARTGYGYTF.